The TCR beta chain described here comes from a study of spatial heterogeneity in lung cancer. Study-wide background: Beta-chain sequences consistently outnumbered alpha-chain sequences in detection.

Study-level points and caveats: Relative to follow-up, resection was when ubiquitous expanded tumor TCRs appeared more in blood.

The V gene's germline CDR1 is MDHEN and CDR2 SYDVKM. The CDR3 loop spans 14 amino acids. J lost 4 bases, V lost 5 bases, and 5 bases had no gene match. Time point defined: sample taken at primary tumor resection. The donors were fewer than 80 patients with non-small cell lung cancer that was early-stage and untreated. TCRdb reprocessed the 5' RACE reads via MiXCR and lists one record per CDR3 protein. The table records 40,000 to 55,000 distinct CDR3 sequences, roughly 15% of them present only once. With regard to this clonotype: Its antigen is unidentified.

J is TRBJ2-3 and V is TRBV28; 8 positions match TRBD2. The sequence was obtained from a male donor with early-stage non-small cell lung cancer. The sequences come from PBMCs, collected at surgery. CDR3 nucleotides: TGTGCCAGCAGTCCCGCACTAGCGGCAGATACGCAGTATTTT. It encodes CASSPALAADTQYF.